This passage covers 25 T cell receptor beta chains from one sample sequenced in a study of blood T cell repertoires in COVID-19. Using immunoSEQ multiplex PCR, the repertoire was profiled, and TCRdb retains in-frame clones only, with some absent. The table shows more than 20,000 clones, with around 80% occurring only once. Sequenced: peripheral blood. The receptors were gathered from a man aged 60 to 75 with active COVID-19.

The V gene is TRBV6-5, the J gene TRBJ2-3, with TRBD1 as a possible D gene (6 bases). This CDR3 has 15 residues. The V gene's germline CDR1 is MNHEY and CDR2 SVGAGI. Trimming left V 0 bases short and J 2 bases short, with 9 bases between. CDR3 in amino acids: CASSYSTGPTDTQYF. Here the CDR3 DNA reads TGTGCCAGCAGTTACTCCACAGGGCCCACAGATACGCAGTATTTT.

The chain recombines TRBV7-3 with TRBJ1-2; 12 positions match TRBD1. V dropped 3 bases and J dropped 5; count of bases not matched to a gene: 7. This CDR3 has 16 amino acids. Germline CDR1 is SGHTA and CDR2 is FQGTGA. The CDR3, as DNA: TGTGCCAGCAGCTTTGAGGGACAGGGGGCGAGATATGGCTACACCTTC. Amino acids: CASSFEGQGARYGYTF.

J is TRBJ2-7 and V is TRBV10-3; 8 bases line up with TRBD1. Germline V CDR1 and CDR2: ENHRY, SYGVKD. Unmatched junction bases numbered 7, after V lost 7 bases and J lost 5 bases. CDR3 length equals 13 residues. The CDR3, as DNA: TGTGCCATCAATCAGGGGGCTCGGAACGAGCAGTACTTC. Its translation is CAINQGARNEQYF.

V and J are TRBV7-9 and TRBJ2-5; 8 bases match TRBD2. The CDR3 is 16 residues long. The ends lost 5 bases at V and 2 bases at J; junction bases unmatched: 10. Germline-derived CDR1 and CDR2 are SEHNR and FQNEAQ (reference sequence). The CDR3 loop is CASSLDGTRWQETQYF. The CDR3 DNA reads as TGTGCCAGCAGCCTTGACGGGACTAGATGGCAAGAGACCCAGTACTTC.

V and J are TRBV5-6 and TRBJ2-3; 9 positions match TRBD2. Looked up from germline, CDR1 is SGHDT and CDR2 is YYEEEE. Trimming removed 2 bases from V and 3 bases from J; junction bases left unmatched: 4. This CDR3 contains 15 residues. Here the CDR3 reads CASSFAGGSTDTQYF. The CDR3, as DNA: TGTGCCAGCAGCTTCGCGGGAGGGTCGACAGATACGCAGTATTTT.

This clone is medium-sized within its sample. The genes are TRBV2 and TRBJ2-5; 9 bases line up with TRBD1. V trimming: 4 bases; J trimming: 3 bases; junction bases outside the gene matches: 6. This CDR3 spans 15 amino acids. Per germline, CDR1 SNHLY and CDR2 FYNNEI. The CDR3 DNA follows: TGTGCCAGCAGTGGGTCGGGACAGGGAGAAGAGACCCAGTACTTC. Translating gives CASSGSGQGEETQYF.

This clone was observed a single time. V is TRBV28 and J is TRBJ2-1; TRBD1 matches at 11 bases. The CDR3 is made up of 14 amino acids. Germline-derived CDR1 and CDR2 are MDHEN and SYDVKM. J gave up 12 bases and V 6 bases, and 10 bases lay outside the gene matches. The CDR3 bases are TGTGCCAGCAGCCCGGGACAGGGGGTCTTTGGGCAGTTCTTC. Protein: CASSPGQGVFGQFF.

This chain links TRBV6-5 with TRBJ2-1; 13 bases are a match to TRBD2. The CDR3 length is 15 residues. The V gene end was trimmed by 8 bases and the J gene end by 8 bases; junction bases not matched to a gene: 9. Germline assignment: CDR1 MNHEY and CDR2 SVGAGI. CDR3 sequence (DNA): TGTGCCAGCGCCCTCACGGGACTAGCGGGATATGAGCAGTTCTTC. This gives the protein CASALTGLAGYEQFF.

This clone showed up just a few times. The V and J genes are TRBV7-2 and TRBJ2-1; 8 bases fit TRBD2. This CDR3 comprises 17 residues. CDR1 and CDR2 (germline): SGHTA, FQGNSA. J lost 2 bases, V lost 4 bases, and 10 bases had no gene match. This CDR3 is CASSSPATGGPYNEQFF. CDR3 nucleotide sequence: TGTGCCAGCAGCTCTCCGGCTACGGGAGGGCCCTACAATGAGCAGTTCTTC.

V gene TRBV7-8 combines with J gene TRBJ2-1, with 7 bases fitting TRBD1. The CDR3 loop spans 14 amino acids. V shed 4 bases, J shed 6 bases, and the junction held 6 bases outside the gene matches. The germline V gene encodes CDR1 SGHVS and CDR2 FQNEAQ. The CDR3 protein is CASSSSGTVNEQFF. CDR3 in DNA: TGTGCCAGCAGCTCCTCCGGGACAGTCAATGAGCAGTTCTTC.

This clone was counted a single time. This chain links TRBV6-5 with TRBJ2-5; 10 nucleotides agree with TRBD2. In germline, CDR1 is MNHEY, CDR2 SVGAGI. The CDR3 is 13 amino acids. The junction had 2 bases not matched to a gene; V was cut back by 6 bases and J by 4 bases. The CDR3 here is CASRIAGGETQYF. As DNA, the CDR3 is TGTGCCAGCAGAATAGCGGGAGGAGAGACCCAGTACTTC.

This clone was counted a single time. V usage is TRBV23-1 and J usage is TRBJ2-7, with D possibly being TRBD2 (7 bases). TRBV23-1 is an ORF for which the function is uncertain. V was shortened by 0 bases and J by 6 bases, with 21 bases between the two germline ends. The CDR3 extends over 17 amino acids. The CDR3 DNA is TGCGCCAGCAGTCAATCGTGGGGGGCGGGAGAGCCAGGCGAGCAGTACTTC. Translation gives CASSQSWGAGEPGEQYF.

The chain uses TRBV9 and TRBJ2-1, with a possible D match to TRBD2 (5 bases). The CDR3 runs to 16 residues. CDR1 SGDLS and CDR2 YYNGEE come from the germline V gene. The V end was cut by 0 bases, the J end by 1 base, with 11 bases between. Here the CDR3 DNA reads TGTGCCAGCAGCGTAGGGAGCGGACCGTCCTACAATGAGCAGTTCTTC. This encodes CASSVGSGPSYNEQFF.

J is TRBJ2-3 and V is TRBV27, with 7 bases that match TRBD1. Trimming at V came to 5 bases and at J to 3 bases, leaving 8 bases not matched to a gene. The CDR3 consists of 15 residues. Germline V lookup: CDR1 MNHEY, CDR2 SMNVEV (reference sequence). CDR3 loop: CASSATGYSTDTQYF. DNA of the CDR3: TGTGCCAGCAGTGCGACAGGGTACTCAACAGATACGCAGTATTTT.

CDR3 amino acids: CASSIMEGGGEQFF. In DNA, the CDR3 is TGTGCCAGTAGTATAATGGAAGGGGGGGGTGAGCAGTTCTTC. The chain employs TRBV19 and TRBJ2-1, with a possible D match to TRBD2 (7 bases). Trimming cost V 2 bases and J 9 bases, with 14 bases left between them. Germline CDR1 is LNHDA and CDR2 is SQIVND (reference sequence). This CDR3 has 14 amino acids.

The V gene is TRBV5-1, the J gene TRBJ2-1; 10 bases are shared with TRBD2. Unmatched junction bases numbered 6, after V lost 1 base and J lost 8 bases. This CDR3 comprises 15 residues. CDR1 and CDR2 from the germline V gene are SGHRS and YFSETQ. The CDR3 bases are TGCGCCAGCAGCTTGAGGCCAGCGGGAGGGGATGAGCAGTTCTTC. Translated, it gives CASSLRPAGGDEQFF.

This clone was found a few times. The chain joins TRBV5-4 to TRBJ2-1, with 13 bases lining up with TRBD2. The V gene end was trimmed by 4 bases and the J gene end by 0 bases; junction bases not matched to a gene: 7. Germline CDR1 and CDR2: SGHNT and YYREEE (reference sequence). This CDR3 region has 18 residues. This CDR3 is CASSEATSGRYSYNEQFF. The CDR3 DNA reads TGTGCCAGCAGCGAGGCGACTAGCGGGAGGTACTCCTACAATGAGCAGTTCTTC.

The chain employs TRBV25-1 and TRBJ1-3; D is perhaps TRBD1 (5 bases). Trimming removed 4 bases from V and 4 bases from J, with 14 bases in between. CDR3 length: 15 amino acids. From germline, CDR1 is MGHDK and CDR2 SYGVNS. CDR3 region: CASSAQGIHGNTIYF. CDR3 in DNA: TGTGCCAGCAGTGCCCAGGGAATACACGGAAACACCATATATTTT.

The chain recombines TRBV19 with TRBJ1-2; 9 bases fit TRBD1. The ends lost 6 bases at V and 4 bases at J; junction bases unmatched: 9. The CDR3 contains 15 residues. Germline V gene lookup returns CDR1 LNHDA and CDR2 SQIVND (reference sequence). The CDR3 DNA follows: TGTGCCAGTAGCACTAACAGGGGGCTAGGCTATGGCTACACCTTC. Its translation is CASSTNRGLGYGYTF.

This chain's CDR3 is CASSLGQGGSPLHF. CDR3 DNA: TGTGCCAGCAGCTTAGGCCAGGGCGGTTCACCCCTCCACTTT. The rearrangement joins TRBV7-9 to TRBJ1-6, with D perhaps TRBD1 (5 bases). The germline gives CDR1 SEHNR, CDR2 FQNEAQ (reference sequence). V lost 1 base and J 9 bases, leaving 10 bases between the germline ends. The CDR3 consists of 14 residues.

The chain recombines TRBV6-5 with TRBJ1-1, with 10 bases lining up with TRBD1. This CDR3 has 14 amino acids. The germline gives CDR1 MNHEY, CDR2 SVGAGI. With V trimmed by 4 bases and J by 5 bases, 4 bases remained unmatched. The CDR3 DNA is TGTGCCAGCAGTTGGGACAGGGGTCAGACTGAAGCTTTCTTT. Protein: CASSWDRGQTEAFF.

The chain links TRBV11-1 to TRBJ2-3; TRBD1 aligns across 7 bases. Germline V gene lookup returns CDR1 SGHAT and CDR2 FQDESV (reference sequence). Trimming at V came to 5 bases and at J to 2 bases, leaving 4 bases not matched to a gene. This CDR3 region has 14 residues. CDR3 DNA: TGTGCCAGCAGCCACAGGGGTAACACAGATACGCAGTATTTT. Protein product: CASSHRGNTDTQYF.

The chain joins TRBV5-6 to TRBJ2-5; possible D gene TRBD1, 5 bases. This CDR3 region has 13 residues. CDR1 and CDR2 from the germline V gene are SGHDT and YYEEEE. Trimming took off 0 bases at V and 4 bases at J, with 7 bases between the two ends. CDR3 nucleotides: TGTGCCAGCAGCTTGGCAAGGGGAGAGACCCAGTACTTC. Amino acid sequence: CASSLARGETQYF.

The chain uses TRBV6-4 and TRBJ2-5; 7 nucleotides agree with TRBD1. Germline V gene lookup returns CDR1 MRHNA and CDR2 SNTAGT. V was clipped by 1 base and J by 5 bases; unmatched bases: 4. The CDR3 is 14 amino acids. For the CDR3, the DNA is TGTGCCAGCAGTGACTACGACAGGGTGGAGACCCAGTACTTC. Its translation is CASSDYDRVETQYF.

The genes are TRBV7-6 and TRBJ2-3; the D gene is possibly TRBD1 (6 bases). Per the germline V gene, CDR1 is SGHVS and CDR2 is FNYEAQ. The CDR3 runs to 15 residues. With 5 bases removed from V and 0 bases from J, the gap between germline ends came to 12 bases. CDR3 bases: TGTGCCAGCAGCCCTGGGACAACTAGCACAGATACGCAGTATTTT. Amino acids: CASSPGTTSTDTQYF.